The 22 T cell receptor beta chains presented below share a single source sample, sequenced in a study of blood T cell repertoires in COVID-19 (dated by TCRdb to about 2020). The library relied on the immunoSEQ multiplex PCR assay. Held by TCRdb, this immuneACCESS table contains in-frame sequences only and omits some clones. Under half of the omission traces to an unresolved V gene where checked; the cause of the rest is unknown. For this sample the table gives 65,000 to 100,000 clones, of which approximately 80% were detected only once. The ten largest make up about a sixth of the sample. Sequencing was performed on peripheral blood. The origin of the receptors is a woman of 80 years or more with acute or convalescent COVID-19.

The V call is TRBV19, the J call TRBJ2-1, with TRBD1 identical over 11 bases. V was pared by 8 bases and J by 8 bases, with 8 bases of the junction left unmatched. In germline, CDR1 is LNHDA, CDR2 SQIVND (reference sequence). The CDR3 sequence is 14 residues long. The chain's CDR3 is CASAAGQGVDEQFF. The CDR3, as DNA: TGTGCCAGTGCGGCGGGACAGGGGGTTGATGAGCAGTTCTTC. Full variable domain (missing parts from reference TRBV19 and TRBJ2-1): DGGITQSPKYLFRKEGQNVTLSCEQNLNHDAMYWYRQDPGQGLRLIYYSQIVNDFQKGDIAEGYSVSREKKESFPLTVTSAQKNPTAFYLCASAAGQGVDEQFFGPGTRLTVL.

In its sample, this clone was seen once. This chain connects TRBV7-3 to TRBJ1-2; no definite D call. Germline V gene sequence: CDR1 SGHTA, CDR2 FQGTGA. V shed 1 base and J shed 6 bases, with 15 bases lying between them. CDR3 size: 15 residues. The CDR3 here is CASSLIRGSVDGYTF. The DNA for the CDR3 is TGTGCCAGCAGCTTAATTAGAGGGAGCGTTGATGGCTACACCTTC.

This clone was recorded a few times. The genes are TRBV19 and TRBJ2-4, with 9 nucleotides matching TRBD1. CDR3 length: 18 amino acids. Losses at the gene ends were 1 base for V and 0 bases for J; bases not matched to a gene: 7. From germline, CDR1 is LNHDA and CDR2 SQIVND (reference sequence). The CDR3 loop is CASSIGTGVDLAKNIQYF. The DNA for the CDR3 is TGTGCCAGTAGTATAGGGACAGGGGTGGACTTAGCCAAAAACATTCAGTACTTC.

V usage is TRBV18 and J usage is TRBJ1-1; TRBD1 might be the D (5 bases). Trimming removed 0 bases from V and 4 bases from J, with 12 bases in between. Per germline, CDR1 KGHSH and CDR2 LQKENI. CDR3 length: 15 residues. This CDR3 reads CASSPPQGSGTEAFF. For the CDR3, the DNA is TGTGCCAGCTCACCACCGCAGGGAAGTGGCACTGAAGCTTTCTTT.

The V call is TRBV18, the J call TRBJ2-5, with TRBD1 matching over 7 bases. The CDR3 runs 16 residues. Germline assignment: CDR1 KGHSH and CDR2 LQKENI. V gave up 3 bases and J gave up 0 bases; unmatched junction bases: 7. This chain's CDR3 is CASSPRDSFYQETQYF. In DNA form, the CDR3 reads TGTGCCAGCTCACCTAGGGACAGCTTCTACCAAGAGACCCAGTACTTC.

This chain links TRBV29-1 with TRBJ2-7, with D tentatively TRBD2 (6 bases). The germline gives CDR1 SQVTM, CDR2 ANQGSEA. There are 14 residues in the CDR3. Between the trimmed V and J ends, which lost 1 base and 5 bases, there was a span of 15 bases. Written as DNA, the CDR3 is TGCAGCGTTGAAGGGGGGAGGCAGGCTGACGAGCAGTACTTC. This sequence encodes CSVEGGRQADEQYF.

The chain carries TRBV5-6 and TRBJ1-5; 9 bases fit TRBD1. The CDR3 consists of 15 residues. Germline CDR1 and CDR2: SGHDT and YYEEEE. Trimming cost V 2 bases and J 5 bases; bases outside gene matches: 5. The CDR3 here is CASSFRDRVDQPQHF. Written as DNA, the CDR3 is TGTGCCAGCAGCTTTCGGGACAGGGTTGATCAGCCCCAGCATTTT.

CDR3: CATGLLGFEQYF. The CDR3 region has the DNA TGTGCCACAGGCCTCCTGGGTTTCGAGCAGTACTTC. This sequence joins TRBV12-3 or TRBV12-4 and TRBJ2-7; D uncertain. The CDR3 runs to 12 residues. The ends were cut back, 10 bases at V and 6 bases at J, with 16 bases in the middle.

DNA of the CDR3: TGTGCCAGCAGCTCGACTAGCGGGAGGAACACCGGGGAGCTGTTTTTT. Translated, it gives CASSSTSGRNTGELFF. V is TRBV5-4 and J is TRBJ2-2, with 12 bases matching TRBD2. The CDR3 has 16 residues. Unmatched junction bases numbered 1, after V lost 3 bases and J lost 1 base. In germline, CDR1 is SGHNT, CDR2 YYREEE (reference sequence).

The gene calls are TRBV19 and TRBJ1-1; 7 nucleotides align to TRBD1. Trimming at V came to 6 bases and at J to 2 bases, leaving 3 bases not matched to a gene. The CDR3 runs to 13 residues. Germline V gene lookup returns CDR1 LNHDA and CDR2 SQIVND (reference sequence). The CDR3 DNA reads TGTGCCAGTAGAAGGGACAGAAACACTGAAGCTTTCTTT. Its translation is CASRRDRNTEAFF.

A single count supports this clone. CDR3 sequence: CASSRTGTDTQYF. CDR3 in DNA: TGTGCCAGCAGCAGAACGGGGACAGATACGCAGTATTTT. This rearrangement joins TRBV7-2 to TRBJ2-3, with D tentatively TRBD2 (5 bases). Trimming took 5 bases from V and 3 from J, leaving 9 bases between them. Germline loops: CDR1 SGHTA, CDR2 FQGNSA. The CDR3 has 13 amino acids.

The rearrangement uses TRBV23-1 and TRBJ1-2; TRBD1 aligns across 8 bases. TRBV23-1 is classed as an ORF, of uncertain function. The CDR3 has 14 residues. V lost 4 bases to trimming and J lost 6 bases; unmatched junction nucleotides: 7. CDR3 sequence: CASSLQWTGNGYTF. DNA of the CDR3: TGCGCCAGCAGTCTCCAATGGACAGGGAATGGCTACACCTTC.

This clone was seen only a few times. The rearrangement uses TRBV30 and TRBJ1-4; maybe TRBD1 (6 bases). Trimming took off 3 bases at V and 5 bases at J, with 10 bases between the two ends. This CDR3 is built from 13 residues. Germline values: CDR1 GTSNPN, CDR2 SVGIG (reference sequence). This CDR3 is CAWRGDRNEKLFF. The DNA of the CDR3 is TGTGCCTGGAGGGGAGACAGGAATGAAAAACTGTTTTTT.

V is TRBV5-1 and J is TRBJ1-2, with 8 bases fitting TRBD1. V shed 4 bases and J 7 bases; nucleotides not matched to a gene: 9. Germline loops: CDR1 SGHRS, CDR2 YFSETQ. The CDR3 covers 14 residues. The CDR3, as DNA: TGCGCCAGCAGCCAGACAGGGGCTTCGGGTGGCTACACCTTC. It yields the protein CASSQTGASGGYTF.

The rearrangement links TRBV4-3 to TRBJ2-7, with D tentatively TRBD1 (5 bases). V was shortened by 0 bases and J by 3 bases, with 12 bases between the two germline ends. Germline V gene data show CDR1 as LGHNA and CDR2 as YSLEER. This CDR3 spans 15 amino acids. This CDR3 is CASSQEAGHIYEQYF. The DNA of the CDR3 is TGCGCCAGCAGCCAAGAAGCAGGACACATCTACGAGCAGTACTTC.

The rearrangement joins TRBV2 to TRBJ2-7; a possible D gene is TRBD2 (6 bases). The CDR3 extends over 15 amino acids. The V gene's germline CDR1 is SNHLY and CDR2 FYNNEI. The germline V and J ends were trimmed by 3 bases and 6 bases, with 18 bases remaining between them. The CDR3 spells CASSDGTGGAREQYF. The CDR3 DNA sequence: TGTGCCAGCAGTGACGGGACCGGCGGGGCCCGCGAGCAGTACTTC.

The gene calls are TRBV5-1 and TRBJ1-5, with D hard to call. Looked up from germline, CDR1 is SGHRS and CDR2 is YFSETQ. The CDR3 length is 16 residues. The germline V and J ends were trimmed by 0 bases and 3 bases, with 13 bases remaining between them. CDR3 in DNA: TGCGCCAGCAGCTTGGGAAGTGGCGGACTCAATCAGCCCCAGCATTTT. Translating it yields CASSLGSGGLNQPQHF. Variable domain in full (rest from reference TRBV5-1 and TRBJ1-5): KAGVTQTPRYLIKTRGQQVTLSCSPISGHRSVSWYQQTPGQGLQFLFEYFSETQRNKGNFPGRFSGRQFSNSRSEMNVSTLELGDSALYLCASSLGSGGLNQPQHFGDGTRLSIL.

The V call is TRBV27, the J call TRBJ1-1; no reliable D call. V was shortened by 2 bases and J by 3 bases, with 13 bases between the two germline ends. The CDR3 contains 15 residues. Germline V gene lookup returns CDR1 MNHEY and CDR2 SMNVEV (reference sequence). CDR3 in amino acids: CASSLGGTRYTEAFF. The CDR3 region has the DNA TGTGCCAGCAGTTTAGGTGGCACTAGATACACTGAAGCTTTCTTT.

This sequence joins TRBV19 and TRBJ1-5; D remains ambiguous. V lost 6 bases, J lost 4 bases, and 13 bases lay in between. Germline CDR1 and CDR2: LNHDA and SQIVND (reference sequence). The CDR3 covers 14 residues. CDR3 region: CASRPDGANQPQHF. In DNA form, the CDR3 reads TGTGCCAGTAGACCCGACGGAGCAAATCAGCCCCAGCATTTT.

This clone was seen a single time. This chain uses TRBV10-3 with TRBJ1-4; 11 bases agree with TRBD1. Unmatched junction bases numbered 7, after V lost 2 bases and J lost 8 bases. The CDR3 loop spans 16 amino acids. Germline-derived CDR1 and CDR2 are ENHRY and SYGVKD. The CDR3 DNA reads TGTGCCATCAGTGAGCCCGGACAGGGGGCGAAAGAAAAACTGTTTTTT. Its protein product is CAISEPGQGAKEKLFF.

The rearrangement joins TRBV5-1 to TRBJ2-1; TRBD2 aligns across 8 bases. From germline, CDR1 is SGHRS and CDR2 YFSETQ. This CDR3 region has 15 residues. With V trimmed by 4 bases and J by 4 bases, 7 bases remained unmatched. As DNA, the CDR3 is TGCGCCAGCAGCCCGCTAGCGGGCGGATACAATGAGCAGTTCTTC. It yields the protein CASSPLAGGYNEQFF.

This clone occurred once. The V and J genes are TRBV9 and TRBJ1-3; 12 bases match TRBD1. The germline gives CDR1 SGDLS, CDR2 YYNGEE. V trimming: 0 bases; J trimming: 4 bases; junction bases outside the gene matches: 8. CDR3 length: 18 amino acids. The CDR3, as DNA: TGTGCCAGCAGCGTAGCGGTGGGACAGGGGGCTCCAGGAAACACCATATATTTT. It specifies CASSVAVGQGAPGNTIYF.